These T cell receptor beta chains were read from a single sample in a study of T cells in Graves' hyperthyroidism and ophthalmopathy. MiXCR, run by TCRdb on the multiplex PCR reads, gives a single entry per CDR3 protein. Of about 400,000 distinct CDR3 sequences in the sample, more than 20% were seen once. The sample comprised blood. These TCRs come from a man in his fifties with Graves' hyperthyroidism. CDR3s leave out the opening cysteine and the closing phenylalanine or tryptophan. The order of the fields is V gene, D gene, J gene, CDR3 protein. The D gene is left open where the match is weak.

TRBV20-1	TRBD1	TRBJ1-5	SASPRGQGLNQPQH
TRBV28	.	TRBJ2-3	ASEKPNRELGTDTQY
TRBV3-1	TRBD2	TRBJ2-7	ASSPLTLREGPYEQY
TRBV6-2/TRBV6-3	.	TRBJ2-3	ASSYEGISTDTQY
TRBV24-1	.	TRBJ1-1	ATSDSGSLGTEAF
TRBV28	TRBD2	TRBJ2-3	ASSFFSSGRSTDTRY
TRBV12-3/TRBV12-4	.	TRBJ1-1	ASIPDGLFTEAF
TRBV18	TRBD1	TRBJ2-1	ASSQVRQGPNNEQF
TRBV5-1	TRBD2	TRBJ2-5	ASSSRGLAGVETQY
TRBV6-6	.	TRBJ2-1	ASSYSGGSSYNEQF